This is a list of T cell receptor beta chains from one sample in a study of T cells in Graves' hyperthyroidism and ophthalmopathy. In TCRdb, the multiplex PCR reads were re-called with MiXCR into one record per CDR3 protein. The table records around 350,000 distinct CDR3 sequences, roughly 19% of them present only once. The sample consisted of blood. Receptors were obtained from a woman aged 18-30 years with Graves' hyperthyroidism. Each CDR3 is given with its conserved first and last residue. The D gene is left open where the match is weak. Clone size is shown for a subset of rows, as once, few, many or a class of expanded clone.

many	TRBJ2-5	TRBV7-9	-	TGTGCCAGCAGCTTCGTGAGAGGGAGCAAGACCCAGTACTTC	CASSFVRGSKTQYF
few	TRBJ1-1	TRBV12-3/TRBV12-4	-	TGTGCCAGCAGTTTATTGGGGGGAGCTGAAGCTTTCTTT	CASSLLGGAEAFF
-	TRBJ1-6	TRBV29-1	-	TGCAGCGTTCGGGAGTCCTATAATTCACCCCTCCACTTT	CSVRESYNSPLHF
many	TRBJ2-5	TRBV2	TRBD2	TGTGCCAGCAGGTGGACTAGCGGGGAATATGAGACCCAGTACTTC	CASRWTSGEYETQYF
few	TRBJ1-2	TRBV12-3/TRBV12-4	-	TGTGCCAGCAGTTTGGGGATCGGCCACACCTTC	CASSLGIGHTF
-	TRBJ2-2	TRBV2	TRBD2	TGTGCCAGCAGGAGAGCGGGGGCCCTCACCGGGGAGCTGTTTTTT	CASRRAGALTGELFF
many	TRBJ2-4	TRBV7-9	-	TGTGCCAGCAGCTTCGGCAAAAACATTCAGTACTTC	CASSFGKNIQYF
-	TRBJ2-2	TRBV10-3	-	TGTGCCATCAGTGAATGGGGCAGCACCGGGGAGCTGTTTTTT	CAISEWGSTGELFF
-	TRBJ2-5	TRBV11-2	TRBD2	TGTGCCAGCAGCTTAGGGACTAGCGGGGGGACGCAAGAGACCCAGTACTTC	CASSLGTSGGTQETQYF
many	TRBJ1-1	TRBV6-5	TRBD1	TGTGCCAGCAGTCTACTCCAAGGACAGGCCGGCGTCACTGAAGCTTTCTTT	CASSLLQGQAGVTEAFF
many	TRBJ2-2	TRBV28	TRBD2	TGTGCCAGCAGTTTAGGTGGAATAGCGGGAACCACCGGGGAGCTGTTTTTT	CASSLGGIAGTTGELFF
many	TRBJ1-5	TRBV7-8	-	TGTGCCAGCAGTACAGGGAAGGATCAGCCCCAGCATTTT	CASSTGKDQPQHF
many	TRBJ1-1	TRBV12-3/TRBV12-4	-	TGTGCCAGCTCAGGGAGACTTTCGAACACTGAAGCTTTCTTT	CASSGRLSNTEAFF
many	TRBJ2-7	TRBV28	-	TGTGCCAGCACCATAGACCTAAGCTCCTACGAGCAGTACTTC	CASTIDLSSYEQYF
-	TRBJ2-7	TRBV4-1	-	TGCGCCAGCAGCGCTTGGGGGGGCTTCGACGAGCAGTACTTC	CASSAWGGFDEQYF
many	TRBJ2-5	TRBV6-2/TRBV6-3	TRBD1	TGTGCCAGCAGTTACCGCTTGGACAGGGTCCAAGAGACCCAGTACTTC	CASSYRLDRVQETQYF
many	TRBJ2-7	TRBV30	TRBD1	TGTGCCTGGAGAAGACAGGGAAAGGGCTACGAGCAGTACTTC	CAWRRQGKGYEQYF
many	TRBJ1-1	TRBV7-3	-	TGTGCCAGCAGCGCGTACACGAACACTGAAGCTTTCTTT	CASSAYTNTEAFF
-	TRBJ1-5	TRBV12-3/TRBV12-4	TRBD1	TGTGCCAGCAGTCCCCCCCTGGACAGGGTCAATCAGCCCCAGCATTTT	CASSPPLDRVNQPQHF
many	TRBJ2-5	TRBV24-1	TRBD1	TGTGCCACCAGTGACCCGACAGGGGGCAAGGAGACCCAGTACTTC	CATSDPTGGKETQYF
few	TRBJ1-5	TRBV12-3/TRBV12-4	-	TGTGCCAGCAGTTTGTCAGGGCCGAAGGTGCCCCAGCATTTT	CASSLSGPKVPQHF
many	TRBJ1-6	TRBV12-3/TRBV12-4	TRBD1	TGTGCCAGCAGTTTATTCAGTTGGACAGGGGGCTCCTATAATTCACCCCTCCACTTT	CASSLFSWTGGSYNSPLHF
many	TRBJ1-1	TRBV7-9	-	TGTGCCAGCAGCTCACGGGATATGAACACTGAAGCTTTCTTT	CASSSRDMNTEAFF
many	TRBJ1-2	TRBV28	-	TGTGCCAGCAGCCGTATTAACTATGGCTACACCTTC	CASSRINYGYTF
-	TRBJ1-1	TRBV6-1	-	TGTGCCAGCAGTGAAACAGGGCTCACTGAAGCTTTCTTT	CASSETGLTEAFF
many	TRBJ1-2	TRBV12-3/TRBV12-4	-	TGTGCCAGCAGTGCCTCGGTGGCTAACTATGGCTACACCTTC	CASSASVANYGYTF
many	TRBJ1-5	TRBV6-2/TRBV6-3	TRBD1	TGTGCCACCGAAGACAGGGGCAATCAGCCCCAGCATTTT	CATEDRGNQPQHF
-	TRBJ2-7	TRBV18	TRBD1	TGTGCCAGCGGAGGGACAGGCTACGAGCAGTACTTC	CASGGTGYEQYF
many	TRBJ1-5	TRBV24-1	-	TGTGCCACCAGTGATGCTACAGGGCCGAGTTTCTGGCCCCAGCATTTT	CATSDATGPSFWPQHF
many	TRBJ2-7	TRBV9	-	TGTGCCAGCAGCCCAGAGGGGGACTACTCCTACGAGCAGTACTTC	CASSPEGDYSYEQYF
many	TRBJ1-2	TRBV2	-	TGTGCCAGCAGGCAGGAAGGAGGCTACACCTTC	CASRQEGGYTF
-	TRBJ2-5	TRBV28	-	TGTGCCAGCAGTCAGATACAGGGGGAGGGCGAGACCCAGTACTTC	CASSQIQGEGETQYF
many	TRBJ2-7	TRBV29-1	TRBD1	TGCAGCGCCGGGACAGGTGGGCTTGGCGAGCAGTACTTC	CSAGTGGLGEQYF
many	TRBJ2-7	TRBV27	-	TGTGCCAGCAGTCCTACCGCCGGGGCTACGGGGGAGCAGTACTTC	CASSPTAGATGEQYF
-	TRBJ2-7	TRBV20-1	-	TGCAGTGCTAGAGGGGGTACCTACGAGCAGTACTTC	CSARGGTYEQYF
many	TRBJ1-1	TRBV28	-	TGTGCCAGCAGTTTGGGGTTAGGCACTGAAGCTTTCTTT	CASSLGLGTEAFF
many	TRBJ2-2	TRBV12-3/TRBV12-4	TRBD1	TGTGCCAGCACCCGAACGGGACAGGTGTCCACCGGGGAGCTGTTTTTT	CASTRTGQVSTGELFF
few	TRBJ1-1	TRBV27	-	TGTGCCAGCAGTTGGACGGTGAACATGAACACTGAAGCTTTCTTT	CASSWTVNMNTEAFF
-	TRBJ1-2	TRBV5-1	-	TGCGCCAGCAGCTTTACACAGACAGGAGCCGATTATGGCTACACCTTC	CASSFTQTGADYGYTF
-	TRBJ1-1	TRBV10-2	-	TGCGCCAGTTTTCCCAGGGAGACCCGTATGGGTGAAGCTTTCTTT	CASFPRETRMGEAFF
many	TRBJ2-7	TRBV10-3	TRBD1	TGTGCCATCAGGCCACAGACAGGGCACATCTCCTACGAGCAGTACTTC	CAIRPQTGHISYEQYF
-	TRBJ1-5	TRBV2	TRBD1	TGTGCCAGCAGGAGGACAGGGTCGGAAAATCAGCCCCAGCATTTT	CASRRTGSENQPQHF
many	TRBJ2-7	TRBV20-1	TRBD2	TGCAGTGCTAGAGGGGTGACTAGCGGCTCCTACGAGCAGTACTTC	CSARGVTSGSYEQYF
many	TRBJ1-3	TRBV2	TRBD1	TGTGCCAGCAGTGATCATGGGACAGGCGGAAACACCATATATTTT	CASSDHGTGGNTIYF
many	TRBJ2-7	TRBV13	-	TGTGCCAGCGCCGCGGCCTCCTACGAGCAGTACTTC	CASAAASYEQYF
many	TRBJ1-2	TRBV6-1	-	TGTGCCAGCAGTGACAGGGAAGGCTACACCTTC	CASSDREGYTF
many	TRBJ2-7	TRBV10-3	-	TGTGCCATCAGTAAAGGGGACGACGAGCAGTACTTC	CAISKGDDEQYF
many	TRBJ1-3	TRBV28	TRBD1	TGTGCCAGCTGGGACAGGGGAAACACCATATATTTT	CASWDRGNTIYF
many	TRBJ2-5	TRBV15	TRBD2	TGTGCCACCAGCAGGGGGACTAGCGGGGGGGCGACCCAGTACTTC	CATSRGTSGGATQYF
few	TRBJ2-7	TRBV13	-	TGTGCCAGCAGCTCCTGGACAGAGTCCAACGAGCAGTACTTC	CASSSWTESNEQYF
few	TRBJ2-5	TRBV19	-	TGTGCCAGTAGTATACTCGACAATAGGGAGACCCAGTACTTC	CASSILDNRETQYF
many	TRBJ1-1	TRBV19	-	TGTGCCAGTAGTATCGGGAACACTGAAGCTTTCTTT	CASSIGNTEAFF
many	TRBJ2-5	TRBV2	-	TGTGCCAGCACGCGGGGGCCCCAAGAGACCCAGTACTTC	CASTRGPQETQYF